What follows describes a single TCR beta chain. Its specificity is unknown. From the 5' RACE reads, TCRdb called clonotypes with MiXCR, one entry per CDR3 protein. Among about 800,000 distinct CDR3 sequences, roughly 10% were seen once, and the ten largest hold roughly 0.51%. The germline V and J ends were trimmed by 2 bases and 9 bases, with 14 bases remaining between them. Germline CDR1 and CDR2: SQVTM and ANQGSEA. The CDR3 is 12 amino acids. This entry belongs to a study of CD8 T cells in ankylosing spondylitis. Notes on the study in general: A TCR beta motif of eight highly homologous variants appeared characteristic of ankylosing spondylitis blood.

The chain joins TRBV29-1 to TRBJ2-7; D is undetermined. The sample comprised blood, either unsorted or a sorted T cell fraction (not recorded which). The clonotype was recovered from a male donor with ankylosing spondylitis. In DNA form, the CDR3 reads TGCAGCGTTGAATTGGAGCAATCAGGGCAGTACTTC. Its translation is CSVELEQSGQYF.